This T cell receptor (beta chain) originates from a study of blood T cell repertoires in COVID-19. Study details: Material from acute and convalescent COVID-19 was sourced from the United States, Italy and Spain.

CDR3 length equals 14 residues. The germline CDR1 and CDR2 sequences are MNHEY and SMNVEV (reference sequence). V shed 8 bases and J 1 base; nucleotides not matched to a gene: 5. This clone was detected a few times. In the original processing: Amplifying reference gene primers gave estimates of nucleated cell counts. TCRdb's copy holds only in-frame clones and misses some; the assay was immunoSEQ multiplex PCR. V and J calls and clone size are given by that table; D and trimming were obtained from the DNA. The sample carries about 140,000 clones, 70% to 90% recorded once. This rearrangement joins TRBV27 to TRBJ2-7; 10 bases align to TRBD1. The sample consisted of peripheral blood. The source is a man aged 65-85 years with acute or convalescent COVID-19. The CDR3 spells CASARGQGSYEQYF. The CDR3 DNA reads TGTGCCAGCGCCCGGGGACAGGGGTCCTACGAGCAGTACTTC.